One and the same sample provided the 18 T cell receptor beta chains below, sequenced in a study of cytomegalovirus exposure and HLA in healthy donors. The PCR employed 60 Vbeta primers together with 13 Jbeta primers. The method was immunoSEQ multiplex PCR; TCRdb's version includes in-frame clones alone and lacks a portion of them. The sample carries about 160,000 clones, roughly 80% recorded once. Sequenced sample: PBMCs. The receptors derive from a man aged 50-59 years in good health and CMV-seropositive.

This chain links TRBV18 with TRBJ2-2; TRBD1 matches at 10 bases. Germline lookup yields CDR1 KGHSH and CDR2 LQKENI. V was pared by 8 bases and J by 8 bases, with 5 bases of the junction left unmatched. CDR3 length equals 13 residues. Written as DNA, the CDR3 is TGTGCCAGCCCCGGACAGGGGGAAGGGGAGCTGTTTTTT. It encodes CASPGQGEGELFF.

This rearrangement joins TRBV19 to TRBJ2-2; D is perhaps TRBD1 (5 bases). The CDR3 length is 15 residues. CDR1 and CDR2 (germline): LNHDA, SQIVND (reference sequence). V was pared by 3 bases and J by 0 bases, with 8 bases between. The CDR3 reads CASSINRPNTGELFF. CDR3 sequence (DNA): TGTGCCAGTAGTATCAACAGGCCGAACACCGGGGAGCTGTTTTTT.

Here the CDR3 DNA reads TGCGCCAGTAACTTCGGGGGGGCTAACTATGGCTACACCTTC. Translating it yields CASNFGGANYGYTF. The rearrangement links TRBV5-1 to TRBJ1-2, with D possibly matching TRBD1 (5 bases). The germline V gene encodes CDR1 SGHRS and CDR2 YFSETQ. The germline V and J ends were trimmed by 8 bases and 0 bases, with 14 bases remaining between them. This CDR3 is built from 14 residues.

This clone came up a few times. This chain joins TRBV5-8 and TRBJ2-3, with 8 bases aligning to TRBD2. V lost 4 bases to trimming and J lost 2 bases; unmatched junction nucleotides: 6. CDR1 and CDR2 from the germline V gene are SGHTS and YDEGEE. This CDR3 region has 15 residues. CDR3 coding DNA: TGTGCCAGCAGCACCACGGGGGGGTCCACAGATACGCAGTATTTT. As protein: CASSTTGGSTDTQYF.

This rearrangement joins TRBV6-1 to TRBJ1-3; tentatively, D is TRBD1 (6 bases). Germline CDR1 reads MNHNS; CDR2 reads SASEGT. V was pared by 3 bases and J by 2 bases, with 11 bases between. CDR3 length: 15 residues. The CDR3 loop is CASSDRGGTGNTIYF. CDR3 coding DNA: TGTGCCAGCAGTGACAGGGGAGGGACTGGAAACACCATATATTTT.

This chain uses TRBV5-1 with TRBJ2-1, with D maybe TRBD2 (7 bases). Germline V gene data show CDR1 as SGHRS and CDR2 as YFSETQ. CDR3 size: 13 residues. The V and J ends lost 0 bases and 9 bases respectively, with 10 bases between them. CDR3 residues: CASSLGGGSEQFF. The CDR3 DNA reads TGCGCCAGCAGCTTGGGCGGGGGCAGTGAGCAGTTCTTC.

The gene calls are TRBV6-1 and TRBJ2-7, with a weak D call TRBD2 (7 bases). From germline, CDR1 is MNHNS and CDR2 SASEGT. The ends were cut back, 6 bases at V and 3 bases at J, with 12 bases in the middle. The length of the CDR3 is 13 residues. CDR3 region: CASSNREGYEQYF. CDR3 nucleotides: TGTGCCAGCAGCAACAGGGAGGGCTACGAGCAGTACTTC.

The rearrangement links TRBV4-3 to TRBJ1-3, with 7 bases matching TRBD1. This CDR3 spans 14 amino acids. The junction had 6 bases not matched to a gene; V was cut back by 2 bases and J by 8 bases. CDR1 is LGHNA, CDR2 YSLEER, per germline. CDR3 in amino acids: CASSQPDRVDTIYF. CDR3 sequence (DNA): TGCGCCAGCAGCCAACCCGACAGGGTAGACACCATATATTTT.

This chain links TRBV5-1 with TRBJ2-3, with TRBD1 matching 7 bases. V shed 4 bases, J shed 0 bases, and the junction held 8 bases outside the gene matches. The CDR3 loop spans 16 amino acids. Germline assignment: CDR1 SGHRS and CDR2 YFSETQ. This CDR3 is CASSPIRGSSTDTQYF. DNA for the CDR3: TGCGCCAGCAGCCCCATCAGGGGGTCGAGCACAGATACGCAGTATTTT.

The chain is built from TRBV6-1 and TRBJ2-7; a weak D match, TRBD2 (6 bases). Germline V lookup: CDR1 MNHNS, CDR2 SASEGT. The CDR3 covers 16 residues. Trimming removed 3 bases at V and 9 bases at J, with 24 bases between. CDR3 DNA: TGTGCCAGCAGTGAGTCAACGGGACTCCTCTCCGCGGGGCAGTACTTC. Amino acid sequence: CASSESTGLLSAGQYF.

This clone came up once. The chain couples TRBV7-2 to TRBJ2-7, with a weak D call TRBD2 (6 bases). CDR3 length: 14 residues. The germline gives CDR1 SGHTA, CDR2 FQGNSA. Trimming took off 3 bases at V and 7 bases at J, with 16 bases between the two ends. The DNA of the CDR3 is TGTGCCAGCAGCTTCATAATCCGGGACTCGGAGCAGTACTTC. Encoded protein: CASSFIIRDSEQYF.

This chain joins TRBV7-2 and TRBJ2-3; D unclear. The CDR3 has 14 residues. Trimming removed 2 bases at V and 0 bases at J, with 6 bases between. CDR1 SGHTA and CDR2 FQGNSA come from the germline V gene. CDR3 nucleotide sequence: TGTGCCAGCAGCTTATACCGGAGCACAGATACGCAGTATTTT. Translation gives CASSLYRSTDTQYF.

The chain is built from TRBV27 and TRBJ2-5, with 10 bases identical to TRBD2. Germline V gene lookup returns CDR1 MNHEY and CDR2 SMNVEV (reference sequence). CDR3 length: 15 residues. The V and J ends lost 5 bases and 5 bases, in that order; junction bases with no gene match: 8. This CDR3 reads CASSPGGLARETQYF. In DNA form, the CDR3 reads TGTGCCAGCAGTCCGGGGGGACTAGCGAGGGAGACCCAGTACTTC.

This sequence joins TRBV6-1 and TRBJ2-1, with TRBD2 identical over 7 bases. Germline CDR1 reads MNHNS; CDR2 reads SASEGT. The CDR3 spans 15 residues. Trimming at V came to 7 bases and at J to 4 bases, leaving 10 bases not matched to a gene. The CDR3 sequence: CASTLGLAVYNEQFF. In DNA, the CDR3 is TGTGCCAGCACCCTGGGGCTAGCGGTTTACAATGAGCAGTTCTTC.

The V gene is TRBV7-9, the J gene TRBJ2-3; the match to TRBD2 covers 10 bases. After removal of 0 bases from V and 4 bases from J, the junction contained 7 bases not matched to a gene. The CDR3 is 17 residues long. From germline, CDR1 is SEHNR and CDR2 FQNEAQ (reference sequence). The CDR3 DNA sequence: TGTGCCAGCAGCTTAGCTCCCCCGAGCGGGGGGGCAGATACGCAGTATTTT. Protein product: CASSLAPPSGGADTQYF.

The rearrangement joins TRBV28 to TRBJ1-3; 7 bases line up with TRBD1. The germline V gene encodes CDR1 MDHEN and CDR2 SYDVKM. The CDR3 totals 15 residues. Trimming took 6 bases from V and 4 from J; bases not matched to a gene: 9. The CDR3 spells CASSTQGLLGNTIYF. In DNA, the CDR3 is TGTGCCAGCAGCACACAGGGGCTTCTGGGAAACACCATATATTTT. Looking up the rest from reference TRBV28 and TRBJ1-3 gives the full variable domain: DVKVTQSSRYLVKRTGEKVFLECVQDMDHENMFWYRQDPGLGLRLIYFSYDVKMKEKGDIPEGYSVSREKKERFSLILESASTNQTSMYLCASSTQGLLGNTIYFGEGSWLTVV.

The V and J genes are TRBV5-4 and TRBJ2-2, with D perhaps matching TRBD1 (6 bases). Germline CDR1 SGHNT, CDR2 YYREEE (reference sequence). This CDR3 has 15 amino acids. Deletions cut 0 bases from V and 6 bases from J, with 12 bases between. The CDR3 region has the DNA TGTGCCAGCAGCTTGGACAGGGTAGGGGCCGGGGAGCTGTTTTTT. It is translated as CASSLDRVGAGELFF.

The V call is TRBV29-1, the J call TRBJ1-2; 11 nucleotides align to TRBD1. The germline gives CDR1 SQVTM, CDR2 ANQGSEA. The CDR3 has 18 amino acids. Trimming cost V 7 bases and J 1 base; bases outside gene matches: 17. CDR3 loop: CSARWGWDRGSVNYGYTF. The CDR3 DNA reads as TGCAGCGCCCGGTGGGGCTGGGACAGGGGGTCGGTTAACTATGGCTACACCTTC.